This TCR beta chain was profiled in a study of blood T cells in healthy people across ages. There were at least 5.5 micrograms of total RNA extracted from every sample. A second PCR of about 7 to 12 cycles used a sample-barcoded 5' primer and a J-beta primer mix. TCRdb re-called the 5' RACE reads with MiXCR, one entry per CDR3 protein. The sample shows 1,300,000 or so distinct CDR3 sequences, roughly 59% of them seen only once. This CDR3 comprises 21 residues. V lost 6 bases and J lost 0; bases outside the gene matches: 23. CDR1 and CDR2 from the germline V gene are MGHRA and YSYEKL. The clonotype originates from a young man in good health. The rearrangement joins TRBV4-1 to TRBJ2-1; 7 bases agree with TRBD1. Specimen: blood. CDR3 sequence reads: CASSQGRRGQPYLSSYNEQFF. The CDR3 DNA follows: TGCGCCAGCAGTCAGGGACGCCGGGGACAGCCCTACTTGAGCTCCTACAATGAGCAGTTCTTC.